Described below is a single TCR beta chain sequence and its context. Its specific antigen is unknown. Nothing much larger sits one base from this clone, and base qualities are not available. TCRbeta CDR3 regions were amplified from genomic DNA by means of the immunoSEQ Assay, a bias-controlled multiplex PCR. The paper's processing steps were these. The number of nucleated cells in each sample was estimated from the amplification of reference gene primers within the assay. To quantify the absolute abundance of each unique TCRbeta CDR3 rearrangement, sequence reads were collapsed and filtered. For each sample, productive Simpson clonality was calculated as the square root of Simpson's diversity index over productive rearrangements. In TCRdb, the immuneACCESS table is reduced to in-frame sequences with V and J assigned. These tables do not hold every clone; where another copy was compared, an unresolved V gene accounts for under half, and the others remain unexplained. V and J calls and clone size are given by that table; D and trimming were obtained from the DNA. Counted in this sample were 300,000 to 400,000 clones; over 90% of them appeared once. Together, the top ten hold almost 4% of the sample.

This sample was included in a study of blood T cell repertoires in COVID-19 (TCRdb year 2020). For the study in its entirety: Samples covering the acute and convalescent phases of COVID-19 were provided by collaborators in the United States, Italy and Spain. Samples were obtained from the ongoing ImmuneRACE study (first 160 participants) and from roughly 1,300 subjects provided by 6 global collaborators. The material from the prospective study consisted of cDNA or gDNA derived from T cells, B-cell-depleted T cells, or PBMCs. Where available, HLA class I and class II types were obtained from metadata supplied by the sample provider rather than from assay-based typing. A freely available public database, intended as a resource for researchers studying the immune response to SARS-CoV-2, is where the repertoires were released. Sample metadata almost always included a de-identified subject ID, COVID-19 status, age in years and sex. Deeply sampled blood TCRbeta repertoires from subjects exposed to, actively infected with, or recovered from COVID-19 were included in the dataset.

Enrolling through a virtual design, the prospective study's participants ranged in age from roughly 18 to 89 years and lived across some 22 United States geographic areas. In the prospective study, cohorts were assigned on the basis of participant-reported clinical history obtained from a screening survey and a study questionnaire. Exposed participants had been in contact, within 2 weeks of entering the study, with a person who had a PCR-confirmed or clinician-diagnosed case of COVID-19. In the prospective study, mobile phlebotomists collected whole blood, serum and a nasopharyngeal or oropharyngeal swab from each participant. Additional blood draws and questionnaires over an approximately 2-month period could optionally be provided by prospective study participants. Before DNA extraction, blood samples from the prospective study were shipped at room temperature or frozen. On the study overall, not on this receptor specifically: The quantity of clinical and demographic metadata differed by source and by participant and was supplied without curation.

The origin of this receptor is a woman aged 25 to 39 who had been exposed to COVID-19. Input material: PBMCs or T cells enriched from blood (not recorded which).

In nucleotide form, the sequence is TGTGCCAGCAGCTCGGAGTTGGGCCCAGGGGGCTACACCTTC. Its protein is CASSSELGPGGYTF. Recombination linked TRBV5-4 to TRBJ1-2; a tentative D call is TRBD1 (5 bases match). Its CDR3 holds 14 amino acids, cysteine through phenylalanine. Left in the record is the CDR3 DNA by itself, 42 bases read in frame from the first base. The V and J ends are trimmed by 3 bases and 8 bases, leaving 17 bases between them. CDR1 and CDR2 were assigned from the germline V gene (reference sequence) as SGHNT and YYREEE.